A selection of T cell receptor beta chains follows, all from one sample in a study of blood T cell repertoires in COVID-19. Some clones are missing from TCRdb's copy, which holds only in-frame ones; the method was immunoSEQ multiplex PCR. The top ten clones hold about 30% of a sample with more than 50,000 clones, under 85% of them seen once. The specimen sequenced was peripheral blood. The origin of the receptors is an elderly woman with acute or convalescent COVID-19. The CDR3 runs from the conserved cysteine through the conserved F or W. A D gene is named only where the DNA matches it firmly. Only some rows state a clone size, as once, few, many or a class for expanded clones.

D gene	clone size	V gene	J gene	CDR3 DNA	CDR3 protein
TRBD2	NA	TRBV14	TRBJ2-1	TGTGCCAGCAGCCCATTTCGGGGGGAGCGGAATGAGCAGTTCTTC	CASSPFRGERNEQFF
TRBD2	NA	TRBV19	TRBJ2-7	TGTGCCAGTAGTATAGCTGATAGCGGGAGCTATGAGCAGTACTTC	CASSIADSGSYEQYF
NA	NA	TRBV10-3	TRBJ2-2	TGTGCCATCAGTCTTAGCGGACCGAACACCGGGGAGCTGTTTTTT	CAISLSGPNTGELFF
NA	NA	TRBV5-6	TRBJ2-3	TGTGCCAGCAGCGCAGAGTTAGGAGCAGATACGCAGTATTTT	CASSAELGADTQYF
TRBD1	NA	TRBV6-2/TRBV6-3	TRBJ1-1	TGTGCCAGCAGTTACTCGAGGACAGGGAACGGAGCTTTCTTT	CASSYSRTGNGAFF
TRBD1	few	TRBV7-7	TRBJ2-5	TGTGCCAGCAGCCAAGCGCGCGGGCCGGGACAGCAAGAGACCCAGTACTTC	CASSQARGPGQQETQYF
TRBD1	NA	TRBV20-1	TRBJ1-4	TGCAGTGCTAGTCTGGACAGGGCAACTAATGAAAAACTGTTTTTT	CSASLDRATNEKLFF
TRBD2	NA	TRBV4-1	TRBJ2-7	TGCGCCAGCAGCCCCGGGGAGGGTGGGACTAGCGGGTTCGAGCAGTACTTC	CASSPGEGGTSGFEQYF
NA	NA	TRBV7-2	TRBJ2-3	TGTGCCAGCAGCTCCCAAGCGGGACATACCTACACAGATACGCAGTATTTT	CASSSQAGHTYTDTQYF
NA	few	TRBV9	TRBJ1-1	TGTGCCAGCAGCGTAATGACAGGTTGGAACACTGAAGCTTTCTTT	CASSVMTGWNTEAFF
TRBD2	few	TRBV11-2	TRBJ2-1	TGTGCCAGCAGCTTAAAACGGGCAACTAGCGGGACCTACAATGAGCAGTTCTTC	CASSLKRATSGTYNEQFF
NA	NA	TRBV7-2	TRBJ2-3	TGTGCCAGCAGCTTACTTGCGGGCGCTTTCACAGATACGCAGTATTTT	CASSLLAGAFTDTQYF
NA	NA	TRBV9	TRBJ2-2	TGTGCCAGCAGCGTAGATCCTAGACCCGGGGAGCTGTTTTTT	CASSVDPRPGELFF
TRBD1	NA	TRBV4-2	TRBJ2-7	TGTGCCAGCAGGCAAGGGGGCTCGAGAGGAGAGCAGTACTTC	CASRQGGSRGEQYF
NA	few	TRBV6-6	TRBJ1-2	TGTGCCAGCTTGTTCGCAAGGAGCTACTATGGCTACACCTTC	CASLFARSYYGYTF
TRBD2	few	TRBV11-3	TRBJ2-1	TGTGCCAGCAGCTTAGAGAGGGAGGGCAATGAGCAGTTCTTC	CASSLEREGNEQFF
TRBD1	once	TRBV5-1	TRBJ2-5	TGCGCCAGCAGCTTTGGACAGGGGCAAGAGACCCAGTACTTC	CASSFGQGQETQYF
NA	NA	TRBV7-2	TRBJ2-1	TGTGCCAGCAGCCCGGGACTCGGCTCCTACAATGAGCAGTTCTTC	CASSPGLGSYNEQFF
TRBD1	NA	TRBV3-1/TRBV3-2	TRBJ1-4	TGTGCCAGCAGCCAAGGGGCGGGGACAGGGAGCCAAAAACTGTTTTTT	CASSQGAGTGSQKLFF
NA	NA	TRBV9	TRBJ2-7	TGTGCCAGCAGCCCCAGGGGTGGACTCTACGAGCAGTACTTC	CASSPRGGLYEQYF
TRBD1	once	TRBV3-1/TRBV3-2	TRBJ2-7	TGTGCCAGCAGCCTGAAGGGGGCGGCCGACGAGCAGTACTTC	CASSLKGAADEQYF
NA	once	TRBV7-9	TRBJ1-2	TGTGCCAGCAGCTTAGGCTCCAGGGAAGGCTATGGCTACACCTTC	CASSLGSREGYGYTF
NA	NA	TRBV6-5	TRBJ1-1	TGTGCCAGCAGTTACCTGCCAGGAACGATTAGCACTGAAGCTTTCTTT	CASSYLPGTISTEAFF
TRBD2	many	TRBV5-1	TRBJ2-5	TGCGCCAGCAGCTTGAATCGCGGGGGGGAGACCCAGTACTTC	CASSLNRGGETQYF
TRBD2	once	TRBV3-1/TRBV3-2	TRBJ2-7	TGTGCCAGCAGCCACGGGACTAGCGCCTCTACCTACGAGCAGTACTTC	CASSHGTSASTYEQYF
TRBD1	once	TRBV5-4	TRBJ1-2	TGTGCCAGCAGCACGGGACAGGGCTATGGCTACACCTTC	CASSTGQGYGYTF
TRBD2	NA	TRBV4-3	TRBJ2-3	TGCGCCAGCAGCCGGGGACTAGTTGATACGCAGTATTTT	CASSRGLVDTQYF
TRBD2	few	TRBV14	TRBJ2-7	TGTGCCAGCAGCCAAGTGACTAGCGGGACCTACGAGCAGTACTTC	CASSQVTSGTYEQYF
NA	NA	TRBV5-6	TRBJ1-4	TGTGCCAGCAGCTTGGCTGGGGCCAATGAAAAACTGTTTTTT	CASSLAGANEKLFF
NA	NA	TRBV5-1	TRBJ2-7	TGCGCCAGCAGCCCCGGGACAAACAGCTACGAGCAGTACTTC	CASSPGTNSYEQYF
NA	few	TRBV6-2/TRBV6-3	TRBJ1-5	TGTGCCAGCAGTTTAACCGGGAGAGGAGGCAATCAGCCCCAGCATTTT	CASSLTGRGGNQPQHF
NA	few	TRBV19	TRBJ1-5	TGTGCCAGTAGTATAGGACCGGGAGGCAATCAGCCCCAGCATTTT	CASSIGPGGNQPQHF
TRBD1	NA	TRBV27	TRBJ2-5	TGTGCCAGCAGTTTTAGCCGGACAGGGCAAGAGACCCAGTACTTC	CASSFSRTGQETQYF
TRBD2	NA	TRBV30	TRBJ2-1	TGTGCCTGGAGTCGGGCTGCAGGCGGGGGGGATGAGCAGTTCTTC	CAWSRAAGGGDEQFF
TRBD1	NA	TRBV6-1	TRBJ2-5	TGTGCCAGCAGTGAAGCGGGACAGGGACTGGTGGAGACCCAGTACTTC	CASSEAGQGLVETQYF
TRBD2	NA	TRBV28	TRBJ2-3	TGTGCCAGCAGTCACCTTAGCGGGAGCGGGGGTACGCAGTATTTT	CASSHLSGSGGTQYF
NA	NA	TRBV7-9	TRBJ1-1	TGTGCCAGCAGCTTAGGGGCCCTGAGGGACACTGAAGCTTTCTTT	CASSLGALRDTEAFF